One and the same sample provided the 25 T cell receptor beta chains below, sequenced in a study of T cells after yellow fever vaccination. TCRdb recomputed calls from the 5' RACE reads with MiXCR, one row per CDR3 protein. The table records about 170,000 distinct CDR3 sequences, 5.5% to 7.5% of them present only once. This specimen consisted of CD4+ T cells sorted from PBMCs, obtained on the day of the first yellow fever vaccination. The source of these receptors is a man between 18 and 35 years old who received the YFV17D yellow fever vaccine.

This clonotype was detected a few times. This sequence joins TRBV5-1 and TRBJ2-3, with D tentatively TRBD2 (7 bases). This CDR3 is 17 amino acids long. The V and J ends lost 1 base and 8 bases respectively, with 23 bases between them. CDR1 and CDR2 (germline): SGHRS, YFSETQ. The CDR3 here is CASSLSVPGGPAGTQYF. The CDR3 DNA is TGCGCCAGCAGCTTGTCGGTCCCGGGGGGCCCCGCAGGTACGCAGTATTTT.

This clonotype was seen repeatedly, ten times or more. This sequence joins TRBV12-3 or TRBV12-4 and TRBJ2-3; 8 positions agree with TRBD1. CDR3 length equals 15 residues. J was trimmed by 1 base and V by 7 bases; bases with no gene match: 7. Here the CDR3 reads CASINPDRGTDTQYF. CDR3 in DNA: TGTGCCAGCATTAACCCGGACAGGGGCACAGATACGCAGTATTTT.

This clonotype has ten or more counts. This sequence joins TRBV20-1 and TRBJ2-3; TRBD1 is a possible D gene (5 bases). This CDR3 has 11 residues. Trimming took 7 bases from V and 5 from J, leaving 10 bases between them. CDR1 DFQATT and CDR2 SNEGSKA come from the germline V gene (reference sequence). In DNA, the CDR3 is TGCAGTGACATTCAGGGAGATACGCAGTATTTT. It translates to CSDIQGDTQYF.

The rearrangement uses TRBV4-3 and TRBJ2-7; D not certain. The CDR3 extends over 16 amino acids. Trimming stripped 3 bases from V and 4 bases from J, with 19 bases between. Germline V gene lookup returns CDR1 LGHNA and CDR2 YSLEER. DNA of the CDR3: TGCGCCAGCAGCCACCAGCTACACCTGTACACTTACGAGCAGTACGTC. This sequence encodes CASSHQLHLYTYEQYV.

The chain links TRBV6-5 to TRBJ2-5; D possibly corresponds to TRBD2 (6 bases). The V gene lost 11 bases and the J gene lost 5 bases, with 18 bases spanning the gap. In germline, CDR1 is MNHEY, CDR2 SVGAGI. The CDR3 covers 13 residues. CDR3 protein: CAGGFRGPETQYF. Here the CDR3 DNA reads TGTGCCGGGGGGTTTAGGGGCCCGGAGACCCAGTACTTC.

This clonotype was counted once. J is TRBJ1-5 and V is TRBV9; D is unresolved. Between the trimmed V and J ends, which lost 3 bases and 1 base, there was a span of 8 bases. Germline CDR1 is SGDLS and CDR2 is YYNGEE. The CDR3 contains 14 residues. CDR3 amino acids: CASSAGDSNQPQHF. CDR3 bases: TGTGCCAGCAGCGCAGGAGACAGCAATCAGCCCCAGCATTTT.

This clonotype was found a few times. The V call is TRBV7-6, the J call TRBJ2-5; D is possibly TRBD1 or TRBD2 (5 bases each). V dropped 6 bases and J dropped 2 bases, with 16 bases sitting between them. CDR1 SGHVS and CDR2 FNYEAQ come from the germline V gene. The CDR3 has 15 amino acids. The DNA for the CDR3 is TGTGCCAGCAGACCATCCGGGGCCACACAAGAGACCCAGTACTTC. Protein product: CASRPSGATQETQYF.

This clonotype was counted many times. The J gene is TRBJ2-7, the V gene TRBV11-2; 12 bases are shared with TRBD2. The V gene's germline CDR1 is SGHAT and CDR2 FQNNGV. This CDR3 is 15 amino acids long. J gave up 2 bases and V 6 bases, and 5 bases lay outside the gene matches. CDR3 coding DNA: TGTGCCAGCAGAAAAGGACTAGCGGGAACCTACGAGCAGTACTTC. This sequence encodes CASRKGLAGTYEQYF.

This clonotype came up once. CDR3 sequence: CASSSTPGQGSGYTF. The DNA of the CDR3 is TGCGCCAGCAGTTCCACTCCGGGACAGGGGAGTGGCTACACCTTC. The genes are TRBV5-1 and TRBJ1-2; 10 bases are shared with TRBD1. Germline V gives CDR1 SGHRS, CDR2 YFSETQ. After removal of 5 bases from V and 7 bases from J, the junction contained 11 bases not matched to a gene. The CDR3 contains 15 residues.

This rearrangement joins TRBV11-2 to TRBJ2-3; 14 bases are shared with TRBD2. Trimming at V came to 5 bases and at J to 4 bases, leaving 11 bases not matched to a gene. The germline V gene has CDR1 SGHAT and CDR2 FQNNGV. The CDR3 totals 18 residues. The CDR3 reads CASSPPAGLAGAADTQYF. CDR3 coding DNA: TGTGCCAGCAGCCCACCAGCGGGACTAGCGGGGGCCGCAGATACGCAGTATTTT.

This clonotype was observed a few times. This chain joins TRBV25-1 and TRBJ2-5; perhaps TRBD2 as D (5 bases). This CDR3 region has 13 residues. V was clipped by 4 bases and J by 1 base, with 7 bases between them. The germline gives CDR1 MGHDK, CDR2 SYGVNS. The CDR3 DNA follows: TGTGCCAGCAGTGGGACTCCCCAAGAGACCCAGTACTTC. It encodes CASSGTPQETQYF.

At least ten counts were recorded for this clonotype. The chain is built from TRBV7-2 and TRBJ2-7; a possible D gene is TRBD1 (5 bases). Per germline, CDR1 SGHTA and CDR2 FQGNSA. Trimming removed 2 bases at V and 4 bases at J, with 12 bases between. This CDR3 contains 14 residues. The CDR3 bases are TGTGCCAGCAGCTTACAGGGTGTCCCTTACGAGCAGTACTTC. Amino acid sequence: CASSLQGVPYEQYF.

CDR3: CASSGNRGPLATEAFF. The CDR3 DNA reads as TGTGCCAGCAGTGGCAACAGGGGCCCCCTGGCCACTGAAGCTTTCTTT. This rearrangement joins TRBV6-2 or TRBV6-3 to TRBJ1-1; 7 bases are a match to TRBD1. Germline V gene lookup returns CDR1 MNHEY and CDR2 SVGEGT. V was pared by 5 bases and J by 4 bases, with 13 bases of the junction left unmatched. The CDR3 has 16 amino acids.

This chain uses TRBV4-1 with TRBJ1-4; a possible D gene is TRBD1 (5 bases). Trimming removed 1 base from V and 7 bases from J, with 13 bases in between. Germline lookup yields CDR1 MGHRA and CDR2 YSYEKL. The CDR3 totals 15 residues. CDR3 nucleotide sequence: TGCGCCAGCAGCCAAGGTCGGGGAAGGGGTGAAAAACTGTTTTTT. Its translation is CASSQGRGRGEKLFF.

In this sample, this clonotype turned up a few times. The chain employs TRBV2 and TRBJ2-1, with D unclear. V was trimmed by 5 bases and J by 4 bases, leaving 9 bases between them. This CDR3 contains 13 residues. Germline loops: CDR1 SNHLY, CDR2 FYNNEI. This CDR3 reads CASSMTIYNEQFF. The CDR3 nucleotides are TGTGCCAGCAGTATGACAATTTACAATGAGCAGTTCTTC.

This clonotype appeared many times. J is TRBJ2-2 and V is TRBV9; 7 nucleotides agree with TRBD2. Germline CDR1 and CDR2: SGDLS and YYNGEE. The CDR3 consists of 15 residues. The V segment lost 0 bases and the J segment 1 base; nucleotides outside the gene matches: 0. CDR3 residues: CASSVGGGNTGELFF. The CDR3 region has the DNA TGTGCCAGCAGCGTAGGCGGGGGGAACACCGGGGAGCTGTTTTTT.

There are many counts of this clonotype. The V call is TRBV6-1, the J call TRBJ2-2; 7 bases are shared with TRBD2. Germline V CDR1 and CDR2: MNHNS, SASEGT. V was pared by 6 bases and J by 0 bases, with 7 bases of the junction left unmatched. The CDR3 length is 16 residues. The CDR3 loop is CASSRNLAANTGELFF. For the CDR3, the DNA is TGTGCCAGCAGCCGAAACCTAGCGGCGAACACCGGGGAGCTGTTTTTT.

On this clonotype itself: A read error may produce the germline difference seen at one junction end. This sequence joins TRBV12-3 or TRBV12-4 and TRBJ2-5, with D unresolved. The CDR3 runs to 11 residues. The CDR3 reads CDSSPGETQYF. In nucleotides, the CDR3 is TGTGACAGCAGCCCCGGTGAGACCCAGTACTTC.

This clonotype has only a few counts. The chain carries TRBV20-1 and TRBJ2-4; maybe TRBD1 (6 bases). The germline CDR1 and CDR2 sequences are DFQATT and SNEGSKA (reference sequence). The V and J ends lost 2 bases and 5 bases respectively, with 22 bases between them. This CDR3 has 17 residues. The CDR3 bases are TGCAGTGCTAGATCACGCCGGGACCCGGACAGCCAAAACATTCAGTACTTC. Its translation: CSARSRRDPDSQNIQYF.

The J gene is TRBJ2-5, the V gene TRBV20-1; D not resolved. The CDR3 is made up of 14 amino acids. Trimming cost V 0 bases and J 3 bases, with 11 bases left between them. The germline V gene has CDR1 DFQATT and CDR2 SNEGSKA (reference sequence). This chain's CDR3 is CSARDKTVKETQYF. Here the CDR3 DNA reads TGCAGTGCTAGAGATAAGACTGTCAAAGAGACCCAGTACTTC.

In this sample, this clonotype turned up many times. This chain uses TRBV6-2 or TRBV6-3 with TRBJ2-3, with 10 nucleotides matching TRBD2. Germline V gene sequence: CDR1 MNHEY, CDR2 SVGEGT. CDR3 length: 13 amino acids. The V and J ends lost 8 bases and 3 bases, in that order; junction bases with no gene match: 2. This CDR3 reads CASLLAGTDTQYF. Written as DNA, the CDR3 is TGTGCCAGCCTACTAGCGGGGACAGATACGCAGTATTTT.

This clonotype has a count of ten or more. The chain has TRBV9 and TRBJ2-5; 11 nucleotides align to TRBD2. Per germline, CDR1 SGDLS and CDR2 YYNGEE. Germline trimming cut 3 bases from V and 3 bases from J; bases unmatched to any gene: 1. This CDR3 is built from 14 residues. DNA for the CDR3: TGTGCCAGCAGCGGGGGACTAGCGGAAGAGACCCAGTACTTC. Protein: CASSGGLAEETQYF.

The chain couples TRBV4-2 to TRBJ2-2; maybe TRBD1 (7 bases). Germline V gene data show CDR1 as LGHNA and CDR2 as YNFKEQ. CDR3 size: 18 residues. V lost 4 bases and J 1 base, leaving 19 bases between the germline ends. The CDR3 bases are TGTGCCAGCAGCCCCGACAGGAGGGGGCGCGGGAACACCGGGGAGCTGTTTTTT. This translates into CASSPDRRGRGNTGELFF.

Many counts were recorded for this clonotype. The chain carries TRBV7-2 and TRBJ1-1; 7 bases align to TRBD1. The germline CDR1 and CDR2 sequences are SGHTA and FQGNSA. The CDR3 loop spans 14 amino acids. J lost 4 bases, V lost 2 bases, and 4 bases had no gene match. This chain's CDR3 is CASSLQGVGTEAFF. The CDR3 nucleotides are TGTGCCAGCAGCTTACAGGGGGTGGGCACTGAAGCTTTCTTT.

In this sample, this clonotype turned up many times. V is TRBV4-1 and J is TRBJ2-5, with a tentative D call TRBD1 (5 bases). The CDR3 is made up of 14 amino acids. Trimming removed 6 bases from V and 0 bases from J, with 11 bases in between. Germline V gene data show CDR1 as MGHRA and CDR2 as YSYEKL. The CDR3 loop is CASSKQVYQETQYF. The CDR3 DNA sequence: TGCGCCAGCAGTAAACAGGTCTACCAAGAGACCCAGTACTTC.